One TCR beta chain is described in this entry. Its matching antigen is unknown. The data belong to a study of cytomegalovirus exposure and HLA in healthy donors. Background on the study: A later analysis reported the 120 or so validation repertoires used the same platform as the approximately 670 first-cohort repertoires. Overall study results and limits: Associated with cytomegalovirus, according to the listing, were about 160 TCR beta chains. In the roughly 130 validation repertoires, a later analysis found that first-cohort TCR clusters tended to co-occur. CMV antigen specificity of three CMV-associated chains was confirmed in vitro.

TCRdb's table, derived via immunoSEQ multiplex PCR, lists solely in-frame clones and lacks some. The table has over 200,000 clones, 90% seen once. The CDR3 is 17 residues long. V was pared by 5 bases and J by 1 base, with 10 bases of the junction left unmatched. Per germline, CDR1 MDHEN and CDR2 SYDVKM. The source of this sequence is a woman aged 25-40 years in good health and CMV-seronegative. This rearrangement joins TRBV28 to TRBJ1-5, with 8 bases aligning to TRBD1. The sequenced sample was PBMCs. CDR3 region: CASSLVQGARSNQPQHF. The CDR3 nucleotides read TGTGCCAGCAGTCTCGTCCAGGGGGCGCGGAGCAATCAGCCCCAGCATTTT.